The entry that follows covers one T cell receptor (beta chain) sequence. Its specificity is unknown. These data are taken from a study of blood T cells in healthy people across ages. CDR3 length: 17 residues. After removal of 0 bases from V and 9 bases from J, the junction contained 5 bases not matched to a gene. The V gene's germline CDR1 is SGHTA and CDR2 FQGNSA. Overall study findings and caveats: Greater diversity and more naive CD4+ cells were seen in long-lived donors than in aged donors. A roughly linear fall in TCR beta diversity per million T cells was seen with increasing age. Higher naive T cell percentage went strongly together with higher TCR beta diversity.

PCR was performed a second time for roughly 7 to 11 cycles using a sample-barcoded 5' primer and a J-beta primer mix. From the 5' RACE reads, TCRdb called clonotypes with MiXCR, one entry per CDR3 protein. The sample records hundreds of thousands of distinct CDR3 sequences, 52% being singletons. V is TRBV7-2 and J is TRBJ2-1, with TRBD2 matching over 16 bases. This TCR derives from a woman older than 75 in good health. The sequenced sample was blood. CDR3 DNA sequence: TGTGCCAGCAGCTTAGCTCAGGGGACTAGCGGGAGGGCTGAGCAGTTCTTC. The encoded protein is CASSLAQGTSGRAEQFF.